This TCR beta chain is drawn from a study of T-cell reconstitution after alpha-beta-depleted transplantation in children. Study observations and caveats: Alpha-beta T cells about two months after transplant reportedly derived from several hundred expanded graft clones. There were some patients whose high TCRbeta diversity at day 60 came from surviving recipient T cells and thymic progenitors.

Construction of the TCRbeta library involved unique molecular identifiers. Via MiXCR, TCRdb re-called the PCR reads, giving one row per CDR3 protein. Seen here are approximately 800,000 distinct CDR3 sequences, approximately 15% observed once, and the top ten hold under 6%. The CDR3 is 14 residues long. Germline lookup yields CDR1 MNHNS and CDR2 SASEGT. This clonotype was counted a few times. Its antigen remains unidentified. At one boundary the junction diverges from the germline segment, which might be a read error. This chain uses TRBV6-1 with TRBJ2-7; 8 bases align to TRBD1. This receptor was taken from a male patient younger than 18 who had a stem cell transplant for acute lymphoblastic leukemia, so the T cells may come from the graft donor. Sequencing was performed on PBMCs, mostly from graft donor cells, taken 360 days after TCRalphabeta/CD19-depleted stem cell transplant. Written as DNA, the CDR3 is TGTGCCAGCAGCCCAGACAGGGGACTTACGAGCAGTCACTTC. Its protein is CASSPDRGLTSSHF.